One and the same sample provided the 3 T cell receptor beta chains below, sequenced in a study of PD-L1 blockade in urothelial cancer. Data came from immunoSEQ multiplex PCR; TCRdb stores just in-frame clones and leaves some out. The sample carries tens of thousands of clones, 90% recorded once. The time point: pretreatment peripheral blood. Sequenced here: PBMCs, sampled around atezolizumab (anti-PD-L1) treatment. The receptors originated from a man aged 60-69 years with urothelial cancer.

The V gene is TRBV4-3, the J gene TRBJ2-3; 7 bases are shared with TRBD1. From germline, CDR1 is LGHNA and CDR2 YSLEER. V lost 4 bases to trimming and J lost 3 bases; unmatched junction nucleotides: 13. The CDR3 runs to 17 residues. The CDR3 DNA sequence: TGCGCCAGCAGCCGCGGACAGGCGTTACTTGGGACAGATACGCAGTATTTT. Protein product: CASSRGQALLGTDTQYF.

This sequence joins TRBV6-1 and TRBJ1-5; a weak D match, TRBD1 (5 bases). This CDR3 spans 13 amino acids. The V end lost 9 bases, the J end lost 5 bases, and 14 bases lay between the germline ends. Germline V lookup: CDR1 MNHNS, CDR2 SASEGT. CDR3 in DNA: TGTGCCAGTCAGGGTTGGGCGGATCAGCCCCAGCATTTT. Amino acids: CASQGWADQPQHF.

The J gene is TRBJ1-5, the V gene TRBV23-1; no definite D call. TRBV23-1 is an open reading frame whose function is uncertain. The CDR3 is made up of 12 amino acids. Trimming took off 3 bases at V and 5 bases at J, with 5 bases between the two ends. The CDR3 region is CASSHSDQPQHF. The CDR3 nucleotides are TGCGCCAGCAGTCACTCAGATCAGCCCCAGCATTTT.